This TCR beta chain derives from a study of PD-1 blockade in classical Hodgkin lymphoma. In every patient, relapse followed autologous stem cell transplantation, while exposure to brentuximab vedotin differed. The CDR3 has 16 residues. The trim removed 0 bases at V and 2 bases at J, leaving 4 bases unmatched. The germline V gene has CDR1 SGHRS and CDR2 YFSETQ. The protocol was immunoSEQ multiplex PCR, while the TCRdb copy is restricted to in-frame clones and leaves out a portion. Of about 94,000 clones in the sample, roughly nine tenths are singletons; the top ten hold approximately 12%. Material: peripheral blood mononuclear cells (PBMCs), obtained before the second cycle of nivolumab. The chain couples TRBV5-1 to TRBJ2-7; 11 bases match TRBD2. The TCR comes from a human donor with classical Hodgkin lymphoma. The CDR3 sequence: CASSLGGTSGAYEQYF. The CDR3 DNA reads TGCGCCAGCAGCTTGGGGGGGACTAGCGGAGCCTACGAGCAGTACTTC. The full variable domain, rest sourced from reference TRBV5-1 and TRBJ2-7, is KAGVTQTPRYLIKTRGQQVTLSCSPISGHRSVSWYQQTPGQGLQFLFEYFSETQRNKGNFPGRFSGRQFSNSRSEMNVSTLELGDSALYLCASSLGGTSGAYEQYFGPGTRLTVT.